Shown below are 6 T cell receptor beta chains from a single sample sequenced in a study of cytomegalovirus exposure and HLA in healthy donors. This PCR relied on a set of 60 Vbeta primers and 13 Jbeta primers. Clones were read by immunoSEQ multiplex PCR, and TCRdb kept only the in-frame ones, dropping some. Of 100,000 to 150,000 clones listed, about 80% are singletons. Sequencing input: PBMCs. The receptor source for this set is a man aged 30 to 39 in good health and CMV-seropositive.

This clone was seen many times. The chain carries TRBV10-1 and TRBJ2-7; weak D call: TRBD1 (5 bases). The CDR3 consists of 13 residues. V was cut by 0 bases and J by 13 bases, with 16 bases left in between. CDR1 is WNHNN, CDR2 SYGVQD, per germline (reference sequence). CDR3 in DNA: TGCGCCAGCAGTGAGTCGGGAAGGGGCCTGGAATACTTC. Encoded protein: CASSESGRGLEYF.

This clone rates as medium-sized. The chain combines TRBV4-1 with TRBJ1-3; no clear D gene. Germline assignment: CDR1 MGHRA and CDR2 YSYEKL. V lost 0 bases, J lost 0 bases, and 12 bases lay in between. The CDR3 has 17 amino acids. CDR3 amino acids: CASSQEESGISGNTIYF. The CDR3 DNA sequence: TGCGCCAGCAGCCAAGAGGAATCCGGGATCTCTGGAAACACCATATATTTT.

The chain uses TRBV19 and TRBJ2-7; 8 positions agree with TRBD1. Germline assignment: CDR1 LNHDA and CDR2 SQIVND (reference sequence). CDR3 length: 16 amino acids. The trim removed 4 bases at V and 5 bases at J, leaving 13 bases unmatched. The CDR3 reads CASSKSTGENYDEQYF. The CDR3 DNA reads TGTGCCAGTAGTAAATCGACAGGGGAGAACTACGACGAGCAGTACTTC.

The J gene is TRBJ2-3, the V gene TRBV5-1, with TRBD2 matching 14 bases. This CDR3 region has 17 residues. After removal of 4 bases from V and 6 bases from J, the junction contained 10 bases not matched to a gene. CDR1 SGHRS and CDR2 YFSETQ come from the germline V gene. Here the CDR3 reads CASSRGLAGGINDTQYF. CDR3 nucleotide sequence: TGCGCCAGCAGCCGAGGACTAGCGGGGGGAATCAATGATACGCAGTATTTT.

The V and J genes are TRBV10-3 and TRBJ2-5; no clear D. The DNA end favors TRBJ2-7, so the J call may be wrong. The CDR3 has 12 residues. Germline CDR1 reads ENHRY; CDR2 reads SYGVKD. DNA of the CDR3: TGTGCCACCGCTGAAAATTCCTACGAGCAGTACTTC. Its protein product is CATAENSYEQYF.

The V call is TRBV18, the J call TRBJ1-1, with TRBD1 as a possible D gene (5 bases). The V gene's germline CDR1 is KGHSH and CDR2 LQKENI. The CDR3 extends over 15 amino acids. V was pared by 0 bases and J by 2 bases, with 10 bases between. This chain's CDR3 is CASSPPATDNTEAFF. CDR3 DNA: TGTGCCAGCTCACCACCCGCGACAGATAACACTGAAGCTTTCTTT.